The clone carrying this T cell receptor (beta chain) was picked up one time. This record comes from a study of blood T cell repertoires in COVID-19. The CDR3 sequence is 10 residues long. The germline V gene has CDR1 MRHNA and CDR2 SNTAGT. V was pared by 8 bases and J by 11 bases, with 9 bases between. Libraries were prepared by immunoSEQ multiplex PCR; TCRdb keeps only in-frame clonotypes and omits some of them. Of about 94,000 clones listed, under 80% are singletons. The J gene is TRBJ1-4, the V gene TRBV6-4; D remains unclear. The receptor's source is a man between 70 and 80 years old with COVID-19, enrolled during active disease. Sequences were obtained from peripheral blood. CDR3 residues: CASHFRKLFF. In nucleotides, the CDR3 is TGTGCCAGCCACTTTCGGAAACTGTTTTTT.